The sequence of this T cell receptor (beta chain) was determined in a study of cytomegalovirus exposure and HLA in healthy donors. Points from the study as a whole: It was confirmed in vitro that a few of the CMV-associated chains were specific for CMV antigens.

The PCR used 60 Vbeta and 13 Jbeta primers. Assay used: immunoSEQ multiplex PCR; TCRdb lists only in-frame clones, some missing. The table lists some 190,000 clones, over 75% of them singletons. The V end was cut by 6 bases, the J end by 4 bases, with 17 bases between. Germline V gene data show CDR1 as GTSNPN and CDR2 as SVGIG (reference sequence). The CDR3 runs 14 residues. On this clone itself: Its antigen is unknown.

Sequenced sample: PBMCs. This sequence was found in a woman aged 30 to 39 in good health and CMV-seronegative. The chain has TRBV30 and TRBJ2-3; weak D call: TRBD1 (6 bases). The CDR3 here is CACHRVLQSDTQYF. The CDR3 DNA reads TGTGCCTGTCACAGGGTGCTTCAGTCAGATACGCAGTATTTT.